This passage covers 18 T cell receptor beta chains from one sample sequenced in a study of T cell clonotyping in hematopoietic cell transplantation. Libraries were prepared by immunoSEQ multiplex PCR; TCRdb keeps only in-frame clonotypes and omits some of them. The profile shows fewer than 11,000 clones, about 77% of them singletons. The sequencing used PBMCs, collected 30 days after allogeneic stem cell transplant. The receptors derive from a female patient aged 40 to 50 who had an allogeneic stem cell transplant from a related donor, so T cells may come from the graft donor. Some clones in this sample may be carry-over from other donors' samples.

This clone is medium-sized in the sample. The gene calls are TRBV27 and TRBJ2-2; 13 bases match TRBD2. From germline, CDR1 is MNHEY and CDR2 SMNVEV (reference sequence). The length of the CDR3 is 16 residues. The V gene end was trimmed by 4 bases and the J gene end by 4 bases; junction bases not matched to a gene: 3. In nucleotides, the CDR3 is TGTGCCAGCAGTTGGGGACTAGCGGGAATCACCGGGGAGCTGTTTTTT. The encoded protein is CASSWGLAGITGELFF.

This sequence joins TRBV11-2 and TRBJ2-5; the D gene could be TRBD1 or TRBD2 (5 bases each). The V gene's germline CDR1 is SGHAT and CDR2 FQNNGV. The V and J ends lost 1 base and 1 base respectively, with 10 bases between them. There are 15 residues in the CDR3. The CDR3 DNA reads as TGTGCCAGCAGCTTAGGTGGGGGAGCCCAAGAGACCCAGTACTTC. Translation gives CASSLGGGAQETQYF.

V gene TRBV5-1 combines with J gene TRBJ2-5, with D possibly TRBD1 on 5 matching bases. CDR1 is SGHRS and CDR2 is YFSETQ in the germline V gene. CDR3 length: 13 amino acids. Trimming stripped 1 base from V and 7 bases from J, with 11 bases between. CDR3 bases: TGCGCCAGCAGCTTGTCGGACCAGGGGACCCAGTACTTC. Translation: CASSLSDQGTQYF.

This clone has a handful of counts. This sequence joins TRBV18 and TRBJ1-2; 7 nucleotides align to TRBD1. The V and J ends lost 4 bases and 7 bases, in that order; junction bases with no gene match: 12. The CDR3 sequence is 15 residues long. The germline CDR1 and CDR2 sequences are KGHSH and LQKENI. CDR3 residues: CASSLRDREAPGYTF. The CDR3 DNA sequence: TGTGCCAGCTCACTACGAGACAGGGAGGCTCCTGGCTACACCTTC.

This chain links TRBV2 with TRBJ2-7, with D tentatively TRBD1 or TRBD2 (5 bases each). The V gene's germline CDR1 is SNHLY and CDR2 FYNNEI. CDR3 length: 14 amino acids. V lost 6 bases and J lost 3, with 15 bases in between. The DNA for the CDR3 is TGTGCCAGCAGGACGGTGGGACCCGACTACGAGCAGTACTTC. It specifies CASRTVGPDYEQYF.

The chain carries TRBV30 and TRBJ1-2, with D perhaps TRBD1 (5 bases). V was pared by 6 bases and J by 12 bases, with 17 bases between. CDR3 size: 11 residues. Germline CDR1 and CDR2: GTSNPN and SVGIG (reference sequence). The CDR3 is CACVGGTGDTF. Here the CDR3 DNA reads TGTGCCTGTGTTGGCGGGACCGGGGACACCTTC.

This clone occurred once. The chain joins TRBV27 to TRBJ1-2; D call uncertain. Trimming pared 5 bases from V and 2 bases from J, leaving 9 bases between. Germline CDR1 and CDR2: MNHEY and SMNVEV (reference sequence). The CDR3 has 13 residues. As DNA, the CDR3 is TGTGCCAGCAGTGCTTGGTGGAACTATGGCTACACCTTC. Translation: CASSAWWNYGYTF.

This chain uses TRBV2 with TRBJ2-3; D is ambiguous. The CDR3 length is 13 residues. The V gene lost 8 bases and the J gene lost 2 bases, with 11 bases spanning the gap. Germline CDR1 and CDR2: SNHLY and FYNNEI. The CDR3, as DNA: TGTGCCAGCTCACCCGGAATCACAGATACGCAGTATTTT. It translates to CASSPGITDTQYF.

V is TRBV6-1 and J is TRBJ2-7; 7 positions match TRBD2. After removal of 1 base from V and 3 bases from J, the junction contained 6 bases not matched to a gene. This CDR3 is 15 amino acids long. Germline V gene sequence: CDR1 MNHNS, CDR2 SASEGT. CDR3 residues: CASSEEDGGSYEQYF. Written as DNA, the CDR3 is TGTGCCAGCAGTGAAGAAGACGGCGGGAGCTACGAGCAGTACTTC.

The chain carries TRBV29-1 and TRBJ2-3; 8 positions agree with TRBD2. Germline loops: CDR1 SQVTM, CDR2 ANQGSEA. J lost 0 bases, V lost 5 bases, and 10 bases had no gene match. The CDR3 has 16 amino acids. CDR3 in DNA: TGCAGCGTTAGAGGACTAGCAGATTCTAGCACAGATACGCAGTATTTT. Translation gives CSVRGLADSSTDTQYF.

This clone showed up just once. The J gene is TRBJ2-7, the V gene TRBV15; 11 bases fit TRBD2. CDR3 length equals 15 residues. Unmatched junction bases numbered 2, after V lost 1 base and J lost 3 bases. Germline V gene data show CDR1 as LNHNV and CDR2 as YYDKDF (reference sequence). The CDR3: CATSRGGTSGYEQYF. For the CDR3, the DNA is TGTGCCACCAGCAGAGGAGGGACTAGCGGCTACGAGCAGTACTTC.

The V and J genes are TRBV27 and TRBJ2-1, with 8 bases that match TRBD2. This CDR3 has 15 amino acids. The germline V gene encodes CDR1 MNHEY and CDR2 SMNVEV (reference sequence). V lost 2 bases and J lost 9; bases outside the gene matches: 9. The CDR3 coding sequence is TGTGCCAGCAGTTTAGGGACTAGTTCATTCACTGAGCAGTTCTTC. Amino acids: CASSLGTSSFTEQFF.

The V and J genes are TRBV5-1 and TRBJ1-2; a weak D match, TRBD1 (6 bases). The CDR3 loop spans 15 amino acids. Germline loops: CDR1 SGHRS, CDR2 YFSETQ. V lost 6 bases and J 7 bases, leaving 22 bases between the germline ends. The chain's CDR3 is CASTAITDRFSGYTF. CDR3 DNA sequence: TGCGCCAGCACCGCTATTACTGACAGGTTCAGTGGCTACACCTTC.

The rearrangement joins TRBV6-5 to TRBJ2-2, with D possibly called TRBD1 or TRBD2 (5 bases each). This CDR3 has 16 residues. Germline loops: CDR1 MNHEY, CDR2 SVGAGI. Between the trimmed V and J ends, which lost 2 bases and 8 bases, there was a span of 18 bases. The CDR3 sequence: CASSYGLGAGGGELFF. In nucleotides, the CDR3 is TGTGCCAGCAGTTACGGTTTAGGGGCGGGCGGAGGGGAGCTGTTTTTT.

This CDR3 is CASSVAALDYGYTF. The CDR3 DNA sequence: TGTGCCAGCAGCGTTGCCGCTTTGGACTATGGCTACACCTTC. The chain has TRBV9 and TRBJ1-2; no definite D call. CDR1 is SGDLS and CDR2 is YYNGEE in the germline V gene. Between the trimmed V and J ends, which lost 2 bases and 3 bases, there was a span of 11 bases. The CDR3 has 14 residues.

In its sample, this clone was seen a few times. The chain links TRBV27 to TRBJ1-2, with a weak D call TRBD1 (5 bases). Trimming shortened V by 1 base and J by 6 bases, and 12 bases separated the two germline ends. The CDR3 length is 14 residues. The germline V gene has CDR1 MNHEY and CDR2 SMNVEV (reference sequence). The CDR3 protein is CASSLYRTSNGYTF. In nucleotides, the CDR3 is TGTGCCAGCAGTTTATACAGGACATCTAATGGCTACACCTTC.

By share of the sample, this clone is medium-sized. The chain carries TRBV4-2 and TRBJ2-1; D possibly corresponds to TRBD2 (6 bases). Deletions cut 2 bases from V and 7 bases from J, with 18 bases between. Per germline, CDR1 LGHNA and CDR2 YNFKEQ. The CDR3 spans 16 residues. CDR3 protein: CASSQRMGRDWNEQFF. CDR3 bases: TGTGCCAGCAGCCAAAGAATGGGGCGGGATTGGAATGAGCAGTTCTTC.

The J gene is TRBJ2-7, the V gene TRBV5-1; a weak D match, TRBD2 (6 bases). CDR3 length: 13 residues. Germline CDR1 is SGHRS and CDR2 is YFSETQ. With 0 bases removed from V and 6 bases from J, the gap between germline ends came to 10 bases. Written as DNA, the CDR3 is TGCGCCAGCAGCTTGGAACTAGCCAGCGAGCAGTACTTC. Translated: CASSLELASEQYF.